The present T cell receptor (beta chain) was sequenced within a study of CD8 T cells in Susac syndrome. With random hexamers, reverse transcription was performed on roughly 0.45 to 1 ug of RNA. By means of immunoSEQ multiplex PCR, TCR beta CDR3 spanning 54 Vbeta and 13 Jbeta underwent amplification. A single record per CDR3 protein comes from TCRdb applying MiXCR to the immunoSEQ multiplex PCR reads. The table records about 85,000 distinct CDR3 sequences, roughly 94% of them present only once. The sequence was collected from a human donor in good health. What was sequenced was CD8+ T cells from PBMCs.

The CDR3 loop reads CASSGNGYTF. The CDR3 bases are TGTGCCAGCAGCGGAAATGGCTACACCTTC. The chain employs TRBV9 and TRBJ1-2, with D uncertain. V was clipped by 3 bases and J by 6 bases, with 3 bases between them. Germline values: CDR1 SGDLS, CDR2 YYNGEE. The CDR3 contains 10 residues.